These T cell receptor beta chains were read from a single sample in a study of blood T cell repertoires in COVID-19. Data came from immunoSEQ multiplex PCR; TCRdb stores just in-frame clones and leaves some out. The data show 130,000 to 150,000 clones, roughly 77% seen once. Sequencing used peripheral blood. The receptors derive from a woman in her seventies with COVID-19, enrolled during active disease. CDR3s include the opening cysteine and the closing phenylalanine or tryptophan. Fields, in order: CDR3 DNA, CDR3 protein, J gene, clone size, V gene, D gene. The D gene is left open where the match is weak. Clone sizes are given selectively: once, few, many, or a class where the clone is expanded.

CDR3nt: TGTGCCAGCAGCCACCCTCTGGGGGGGGACCAAGAGACCCAGTACTTC
CDR3aa: CASSHPLGGDQETQYF
j_gene: TRBJ2-5
abundance: .
v_gene: TRBV3-1/TRBV3-2
d_gene: TRBD2

CDR3nt: TGTGCCAGCAGTATCCGGGGAGGCGAGCAGTACTTC
CDR3aa: CASSIRGGEQYF
j_gene: TRBJ2-7
abundance: .
v_gene: TRBV2
d_gene: .

CDR3nt: TGTGCCAGCAGTGAAAGGGCGGGCCTTAGCACAGATACGCAGTATTTT
CDR3aa: CASSERAGLSTDTQYF
j_gene: TRBJ2-3
abundance: .
v_gene: TRBV2
d_gene: .

CDR3nt: TGCGCCAGCAGCTTAAACGGACAGACTACCACCGGGGAGCTGTTTTTT
CDR3aa: CASSLNGQTTTGELFF
j_gene: TRBJ2-2
abundance: once
v_gene: TRBV5-1
d_gene: .

CDR3nt: TGTGCCGGGCGTGAAAGGACAGGAAATTCACCCCTCCACTTT
CDR3aa: CAGRERTGNSPLHF
j_gene: TRBJ1-6
abundance: few
v_gene: TRBV2
d_gene: TRBD1

CDR3nt: TGTGCCAGCAGCGATCCCTCACAGAACTATGGCTACACCTTC
CDR3aa: CASSDPSQNYGYTF
j_gene: TRBJ1-2
abundance: .
v_gene: TRBV2
d_gene: .

CDR3nt: TGTGCCAGCAGCTCCCGGGGAAACACTGAAGCTTTCTTT
CDR3aa: CASSSRGNTEAFF
j_gene: TRBJ1-1
abundance: .
v_gene: TRBV5-6
d_gene: .

CDR3nt: TGTGCCAGCAGCCAAGATCCCTCGGGCAGGGTCTCTCTGGCCGGGGAGCTGTTTTTT
CDR3aa: CASSQDPSGRVSLAGELFF
j_gene: TRBJ2-2
abundance: .
v_gene: TRBV14
d_gene: .

CDR3nt: TGTGCCAGCATGGCGGGGAATCAGCCCCAGCATTTT
CDR3aa: CASMAGNQPQHF
j_gene: TRBJ1-5
abundance: .
v_gene: TRBV12-3/TRBV12-4
d_gene: .

CDR3nt: TGTGCCATCAGTGAACAGGGGGTAAACATTAGATATGGCTACACCTTC
CDR3aa: CAISEQGVNIRYGYTF
j_gene: TRBJ1-2
abundance: .
v_gene: TRBV10-3
d_gene: TRBD1

CDR3nt: TGTGCCAGCAGCTTAGAACAGGGGAGTGAGCAGTACTTC
CDR3aa: CASSLEQGSEQYF
j_gene: TRBJ2-7
abundance: few
v_gene: TRBV7-9
d_gene: TRBD1

CDR3nt: TGTGCCAGCAGCAGGGGTCGACAGCGCTCTGGAAACACCATATATTTT
CDR3aa: CASSRGRQRSGNTIYF
j_gene: TRBJ1-3
abundance: few
v_gene: TRBV11-2
d_gene: .

CDR3nt: TGTGCCAGTACCCCTCGGCGGAACGCGAACACTGAAGCTTTCTTT
CDR3aa: CASTPRRNANTEAFF
j_gene: TRBJ1-1
abundance: .
v_gene: TRBV19
d_gene: .

CDR3nt: TGTGCCAGCAGCTACGGGACAGGGGACGAGCAGTACTTC
CDR3aa: CASSYGTGDEQYF
j_gene: TRBJ2-7
abundance: few
v_gene: TRBV6-5
d_gene: TRBD1

CDR3nt: TGTGCCAGCAGTCCCCGGGGGGTTACCTACGAGCAGTACTTC
CDR3aa: CASSPRGVTYEQYF
j_gene: TRBJ2-7
abundance: .
v_gene: TRBV27
d_gene: TRBD2

CDR3nt: TGTGCCAGTAGTATCGGAGGGACCCTGAGGAGCACCGGGGAGCTGTTTTTT
CDR3aa: CASSIGGTLRSTGELFF
j_gene: TRBJ2-2
abundance: .
v_gene: TRBV19
d_gene: .

CDR3nt: TGCGCCAGCAGGGGGGACAGGGTAGATCAGCCCCAGCATTTT
CDR3aa: CASRGDRVDQPQHF
j_gene: TRBJ1-5
abundance: .
v_gene: TRBV10-1
d_gene: TRBD1

CDR3nt: TGTGCCAGCAGTCGACTAGCGGGGGCTTACTACAATGAGCAGTTCTTC
CDR3aa: CASSRLAGAYYNEQFF
j_gene: TRBJ2-1
abundance: .
v_gene: TRBV6-6
d_gene: TRBD2

CDR3nt: TGTGCCAGCAGCTTAGACGGACAGTTACTTGGCTACACCTTC
CDR3aa: CASSLDGQLLGYTF
j_gene: TRBJ1-2
abundance: .
v_gene: TRBV7-2
d_gene: .

CDR3nt: TGTGCCAGCAGCCCGAGTATAGTCCTGTTTTTT
CDR3aa: CASSPSIVLFF
j_gene: TRBJ1-4
abundance: .
v_gene: TRBV6-5
d_gene: .

CDR3nt: TGCGCCAGCAGCTTGAATCAGGGGGCAAGTGAAAAACTGTTTTTT
CDR3aa: CASSLNQGASEKLFF
j_gene: TRBJ1-4
abundance: .
v_gene: TRBV5-1
d_gene: TRBD1

CDR3nt: TGTGCCAGCAGCCAGGGCCTTCCAGCCTACGAGCAGTACTTC
CDR3aa: CASSQGLPAYEQYF
j_gene: TRBJ2-7
abundance: .
v_gene: TRBV3-1/TRBV3-2
d_gene: .

CDR3nt: TGTGCCAGTAGTATTGAGGGACTAGTCGACAATGAGCAGTTCTTC
CDR3aa: CASSIEGLVDNEQFF
j_gene: TRBJ2-1
abundance: .
v_gene: TRBV19
d_gene: TRBD2

CDR3nt: TGTGCCAGCAGCCAGGAGTCGGGACTAGCGGGGGGGAATTACGAGCAGTACTTC
CDR3aa: CASSQESGLAGGNYEQYF
j_gene: TRBJ2-7
abundance: .
v_gene: TRBV7-6
d_gene: TRBD2

CDR3nt: TGTGCCAGCGGGGAGGGGGGCACTGAAGCTTTCTTT
CDR3aa: CASGEGGTEAFF
j_gene: TRBJ1-1
abundance: .
v_gene: TRBV2
d_gene: .

CDR3nt: TGTGCCTGGAGACTAGCGGGAACCTACGAGCAGTACTTC
CDR3aa: CAWRLAGTYEQYF
j_gene: TRBJ2-7
abundance: .
v_gene: TRBV30
d_gene: TRBD2

CDR3nt: TGTGCCAGCAGTTCCAGGGGCAATCAGCCCCAGCATTTT
CDR3aa: CASSSRGNQPQHF
j_gene: TRBJ1-5
abundance: .
v_gene: TRBV6-6
d_gene: .